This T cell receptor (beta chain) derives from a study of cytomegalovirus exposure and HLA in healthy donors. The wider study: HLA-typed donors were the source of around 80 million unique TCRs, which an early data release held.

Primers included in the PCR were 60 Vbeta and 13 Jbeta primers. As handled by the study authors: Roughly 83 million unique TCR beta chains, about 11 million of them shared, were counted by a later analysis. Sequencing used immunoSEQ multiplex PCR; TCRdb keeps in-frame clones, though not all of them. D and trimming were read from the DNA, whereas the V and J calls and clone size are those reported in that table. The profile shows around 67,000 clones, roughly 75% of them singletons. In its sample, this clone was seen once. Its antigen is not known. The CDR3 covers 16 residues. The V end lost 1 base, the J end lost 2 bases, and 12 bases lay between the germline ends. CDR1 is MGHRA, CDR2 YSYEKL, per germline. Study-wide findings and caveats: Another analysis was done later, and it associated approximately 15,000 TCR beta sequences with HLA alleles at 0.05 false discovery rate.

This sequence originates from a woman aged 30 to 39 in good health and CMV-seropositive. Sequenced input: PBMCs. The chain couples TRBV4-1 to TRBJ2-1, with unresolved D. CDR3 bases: TGCGCCAGCAGCCAAGTCCTAGTTAGGACCTACAATGAGCAGTTCTTC. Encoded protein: CASSQVLVRTYNEQFF.